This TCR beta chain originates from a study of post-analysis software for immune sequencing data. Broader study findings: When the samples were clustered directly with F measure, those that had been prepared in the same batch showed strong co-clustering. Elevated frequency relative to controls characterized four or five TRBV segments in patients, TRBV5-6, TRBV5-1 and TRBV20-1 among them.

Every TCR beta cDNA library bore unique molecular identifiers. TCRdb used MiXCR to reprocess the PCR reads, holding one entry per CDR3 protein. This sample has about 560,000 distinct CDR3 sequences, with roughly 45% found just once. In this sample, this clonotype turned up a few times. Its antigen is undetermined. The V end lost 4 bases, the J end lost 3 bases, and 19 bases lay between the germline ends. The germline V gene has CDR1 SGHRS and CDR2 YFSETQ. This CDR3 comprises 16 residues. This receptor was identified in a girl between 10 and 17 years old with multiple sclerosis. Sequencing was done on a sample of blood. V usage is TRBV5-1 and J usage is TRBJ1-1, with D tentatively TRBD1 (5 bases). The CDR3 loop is CASSPAGHPRDTEAFF. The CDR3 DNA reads TGCGCCAGCAGCCCAGCAGGACACCCGAGGGACACTGAAGCTTTCTTT.